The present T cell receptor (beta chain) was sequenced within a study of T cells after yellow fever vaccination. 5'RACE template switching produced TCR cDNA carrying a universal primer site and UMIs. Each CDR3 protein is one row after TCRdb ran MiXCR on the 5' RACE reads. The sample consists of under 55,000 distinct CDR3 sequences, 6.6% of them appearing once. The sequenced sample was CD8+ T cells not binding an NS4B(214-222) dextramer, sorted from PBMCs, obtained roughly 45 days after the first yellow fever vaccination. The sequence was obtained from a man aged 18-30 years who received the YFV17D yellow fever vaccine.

The chain's CDR3 is CASSLSSGGTGDEQFF. DNA for the CDR3: TGTGCCAGCAGCCTAAGCAGCGGGGGGACGGGAGATGAGCAGTTCTTC. This chain joins TRBV11-2 and TRBJ2-1; 9 nucleotides agree with TRBD2. V was clipped by 5 bases and J by 8 bases; unmatched bases: 13. In germline, CDR1 is SGHAT, CDR2 FQNNGV. This CDR3 spans 16 amino acids.